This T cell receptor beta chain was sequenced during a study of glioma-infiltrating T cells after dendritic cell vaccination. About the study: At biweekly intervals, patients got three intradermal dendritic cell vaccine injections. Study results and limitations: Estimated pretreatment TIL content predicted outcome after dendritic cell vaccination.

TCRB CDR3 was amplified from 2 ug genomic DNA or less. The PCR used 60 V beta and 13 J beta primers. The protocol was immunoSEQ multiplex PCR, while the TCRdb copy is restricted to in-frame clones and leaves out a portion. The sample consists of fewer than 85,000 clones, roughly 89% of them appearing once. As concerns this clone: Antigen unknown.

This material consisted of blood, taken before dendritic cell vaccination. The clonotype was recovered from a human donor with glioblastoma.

CDR3 DNA: TGTGCCAGCAGCCGTAGGACAGCACTCAATGAAAAACTGTTTTTT. Protein: CASSRRTALNEKLFF. This rearrangement joins TRBV7-2 to TRBJ1-4; D possibly corresponds to TRBD1 (6 bases). The CDR3 is 15 amino acids. V lost 5 bases to trimming and J lost 5 bases, with 15 bases between them. Germline V gives CDR1 SGHTA, CDR2 FQGNSA. Full variable domain (remainder filled in from reference TRBV7-2 and TRBJ1-4): GAGVSQSPSNKVTEKGKDVELRCDPISGHTALYWYRQSLGQGLEFLIYFQGNSAPDKSGLPSDRFSAERTGGSVSTLTIQRTQQEDSAVYLCASSRRTALNEKLFFGSGTQLSVL.